These T cell receptor beta chains were read from a single sample in a study of blood T cells in healthy people across ages. TCRdb re-derived calls from the 5' RACE reads in MiXCR, one entry per CDR3 protein. The repertoire holds 750,000 to 1,000,000 distinct CDR3 sequences, with 25% to 30% as singletons. Another study also made use of these data, one on T cells of mothers and their children.

The material sequenced was blood. The receptors here all came from a woman between 35 and 50 years old in good health. Both conserved end residues are part of each CDR3. A D gene is named only where the DNA matches it firmly. Part of the rows lack a size; the others show once, few, many or a class for expanded clones.

size: few; J: TRBJ2-5; D: .; V: TRBV12-3/TRBV12-4; CDR3: CASSFLGPIGRDSQETQYF; DNA: TGTGCCAGCAGTTTTCTGGGCCCCATAGGGAGGGACAGCCAAGAGACCCAGTACTTC
size: few; J: TRBJ2-3; D: TRBD2; V: TRBV4-1; CDR3: CASSQDSRGGTDTQYF; DNA: TGCGCCAGCAGCCAAGATTCGCGGGGGGGCACAGATACGCAGTATTTT
size: many; J: TRBJ2-7; D: .; V: TRBV7-9; CDR3: CASSPPVGGTYEQYF; DNA: TGTGCCAGCAGCCCCCCAGTTGGGGGAACCTACGAGCAGTACTTC
size: many; J: TRBJ2-7; D: .; V: TRBV12-3/TRBV12-4; CDR3: CASSLLNKPYEQYF; DNA: TGTGCCAGCAGTTTACTCAACAAACCCTACGAGCAGTACTTC
size: few; J: TRBJ2-5; D: .; V: TRBV20-1; CDR3: CSASGLPLQETQYF; DNA: TGCAGTGCTAGTGGTCTTCCCCTGCAAGAGACCCAGTACTTC
size: many; J: TRBJ1-5; D: TRBD1; V: TRBV7-2; CDR3: CASSSTGGSNQPQHF; DNA: TGTGCCAGCAGCTCCACAGGGGGTAGCAATCAGCCCCAGCATTTT
size: few; J: TRBJ1-2; D: .; V: TRBV28; CDR3: CASSSRRNYTF; DNA: TGTGCCAGCAGTTCCCGCCGGAACTACACCTTC
size: many; J: TRBJ2-3; D: .; V: TRBV6-2/TRBV6-3; CDR3: CASSSRWEQDTQYF; DNA: TGTGCCAGCAGTTCTCGGTGGGAGCAAGATACGCAGTATTTT
size: many; J: TRBJ1-2; D: .; V: TRBV12-3/TRBV12-4; CDR3: CASSLRTVNYGYTF; DNA: TGTGCCAGCAGTTTACGGACAGTCAACTATGGCTACACCTTC
size: few; J: TRBJ2-7; D: .; V: TRBV28; CDR3: CASNPPGESYEQYF; DNA: TGTGCCAGCAACCCGCCAGGGGAGTCCTACGAGCAGTACTTC
size: .; J: TRBJ1-5; D: .; V: TRBV7-8; CDR3: CASSLQGRPQHQPQHF; DNA: TGTGCCAGCAGCTTACAGGGCCGACCCCAACATCAGCCCCAGCATTTT
size: .; J: TRBJ2-7; D: .; V: TRBV4-1; CDR3: CASSQGPRLFLYEQYF; DNA: TGCGCCAGCAGCCAAGGTCCGAGACTATTCCTCTACGAGCAGTACTTC
size: .; J: TRBJ1-5; D: TRBD1; V: TRBV6-1; CDR3: CAGTGGTQPQHF; DNA: TGCGCCGGGACAGGGGGTACTCAGCCCCAGCATTTT
size: .; J: TRBJ1-1; D: .; V: TRBV7-2; CDR3: CASSTQGMNTEAFF; DNA: TGTGCCAGCAGCACCCAGGGTATGAACACTGAGGCTTTCTTT
size: many; J: TRBJ2-7; D: .; V: TRBV7-6; CDR3: CASSLGPVTYEQYF; DNA: TGTGCCAGCAGCTTAGGTCCGGTAACCTACGAGCAGTACTTC
size: .; J: TRBJ1-1; D: .; V: TRBV12-3/TRBV12-4; CDR3: CASSLVSIGTEAFF; DNA: TGTGCCAGCAGTTTAGTCTCTATAGGAACTGAAGCTTTCTTT
size: few; J: TRBJ2-3; D: TRBD2; V: TRBV7-2; CDR3: CASSFLAGVSTDTQYF; DNA: TGTGCCAGCAGCTTTCTAGCGGGGGTGAGCACAGATACGCAGTATTTT
size: many; J: TRBJ2-7; D: TRBD2; V: TRBV11-3; CDR3: CASSPGTSREQYF; DNA: TGTGCCAGCAGCCCTGGGACTAGCCGGGAGCAGTACTTC
size: many; J: TRBJ1-5; D: .; V: TRBV20-1; CDR3: CSAPGAGQPQHF; DNA: TGCAGTGCCCCGGGGGCCGGTCAGCCCCAGCATTTT
size: .; J: TRBJ2-7; D: .; V: TRBV12-3/TRBV12-4; CDR3: CASSPRTGAGYEQYF; DNA: TGTGCCAGCAGTCCCCGCACGGGCGCCGGCTACGAGCAGTACTTC
size: many; J: TRBJ1-2; D: .; V: TRBV20-1; CDR3: CSARAGRGLYGYTF; DNA: TGCAGTGCTAGAGCCGGCAGGGGATTATATGGCTACACCTTC
size: .; J: TRBJ1-2; D: .; V: TRBV7-4; CDR3: CASSLVGQSGYTF; DNA: TGTGCCAGCAGCTTAGTGGGACAAAGTGGCTACACCTTC
size: .; J: TRBJ1-4; D: .; V: TRBV20-1; CDR3: CSADLRDGSNEKLFF; DNA: TGCAGTGCTGACCTTCGGGACGGATCTAATGAAAAACTGTTTTTT
size: .; J: TRBJ2-7; D: .; V: TRBV12-3/TRBV12-4; CDR3: CASSLMIGEQYF; DNA: TGTGCCAGCAGTTTAATGATAGGCGAGCAGTACTTC
size: many; J: TRBJ2-7; D: TRBD2; V: TRBV28; CDR3: CASSLGTSGGSYEQYF; DNA: TGTGCCAGCAGCCTGGGGACTAGCGGGGGGTCCTACGAGCAGTACTTC
size: .; J: TRBJ1-2; D: .; V: TRBV5-1; CDR3: CASSLKLEDGYTF; DNA: TGCGCCAGCAGCTTGAAACTGGAGGATGGCTACACCTTC
size: once; J: TRBJ2-5; D: .; V: TRBV7-6; CDR3: CASSLRQDSVETQYF; DNA: TGTGCCAGCAGCTTGAGACAGGACAGTGTAGAGACCCAGTACTTC
size: .; J: TRBJ2-7; D: TRBD2; V: TRBV6-5; CDR3: CASRTSGAYEQYF; DNA: TGTGCCAGCCGGACTAGCGGGGCCTACGAGCAGTACTTC
size: few; J: TRBJ2-1; D: .; V: TRBV7-6; CDR3: CASSNPPNEQFF; DNA: TGTGCCAGCAGCAACCCGCCCAATGAGCAGTTCTTC
size: .; J: TRBJ2-1; D: TRBD2; V: TRBV27; CDR3: CASSYRLAGGSYNEQFF; DNA: TGTGCCAGCAGTTACCGACTAGCGGGGGGCTCATACAATGAGCAGTTCTTC
size: .; J: TRBJ2-3; D: .; V: TRBV12-3/TRBV12-4; CDR3: CASSPTWPTDTQYF; DNA: TGTGCCAGCAGTCCAACCTGGCCCACAGATACGCAGTATTTT
size: few; J: TRBJ1-5; D: .; V: TRBV6-2/TRBV6-3; CDR3: CASHRTGNSNQPQHF; DNA: TGTGCCAGTCATAGAACAGGGAACAGCAATCAGCCCCAGCATTTT
size: few; J: TRBJ2-7; D: TRBD1; V: TRBV7-3; CDR3: CASRDRGFSYEQYF; DNA: TGTGCCAGCCGGGACAGGGGGTTTTCCTACGAGCAGTACTTC
size: few; J: TRBJ1-2; D: .; V: TRBV10-3; CDR3: CAISESTQGISGYTF; DNA: TGTGCCATCAGTGAGTCGACTCAGGGGATAAGCGGCTACACCTTC
size: many; J: TRBJ2-1; D: TRBD1; V: TRBV7-2; CDR3: CASSRQGSSYNEQFF; DNA: TGTGCCAGCAGCCGACAGGGTTCCTCCTACAATGAGCAGTTCTTC
size: .; J: TRBJ2-7; D: .; V: TRBV5-1; CDR3: CASSVEPLYEQYF; DNA: TGCGCCAGCAGCGTGGAACCACTCTACGAGCAGTACTTC
size: .; J: TRBJ2-7; D: TRBD1; V: TRBV5-1; CDR3: CASSSQGVSYEQYF; DNA: TGCGCCAGCAGCTCTCAGGGGGTCTCCTACGAGCAGTACTTC
size: .; J: TRBJ1-1; D: .; V: TRBV5-5; CDR3: CASSLEWLSRTETFF; DNA: TGTGCCAGCAGCTTGGAATGGTTATCGCGCACTGAAACTTTCTTT
size: many; J: TRBJ2-7; D: .; V: TRBV10-3; CDR3: CAISGRGGVTYEQYF; DNA: TGTGCCATCAGTGGCCGAGGTGGGGTGACCTACGAGCAGTACTTC
size: once; J: TRBJ2-7; D: TRBD2; V: TRBV9; CDR3: CASSVGGLAGGLGSEQYF; DNA: TGTGCCAGCAGCGTAGGTGGTCTAGCGGGGGGGCTAGGGAGTGAGCAGTACTTC
size: once; J: TRBJ2-2; D: TRBD2; V: TRBV11-2; CDR3: CASSTFAIRTSVTGELFF; DNA: TGTGCCAGCAGCACTTTTGCAATTAGGACTAGCGTCACCGGGGAGCTGTTTTTT
size: few; J: TRBJ2-2; D: .; V: TRBV6-5; CDR3: CASSYSINPPGRIGELFF; DNA: TGTGCCAGCAGTTACTCGATCAACCCCCCGGGCCGGATCGGGGAGCTGTTTTTT
size: few; J: TRBJ2-5; D: TRBD1; V: TRBV4-1; CDR3: CASSQQQGSGETQYF; DNA: TGCGCCAGCAGCCAACAACAGGGGTCCGGAGAGACCCAGTACTTC
size: many; J: TRBJ1-2; D: TRBD1; V: TRBV3-1; CDR3: CASSQDRGQGFYGYTF; DNA: TGTGCCAGCAGCCAAGATCGGGGACAGGGTTTCTATGGCTACACCTTC
size: many; J: TRBJ2-5; D: TRBD2; V: TRBV7-6; CDR3: CASSLADNGLAGRQETQYF; DNA: TGTGCCAGCAGCTTAGCGGACAATGGACTAGCGGGGCGTCAAGAGACCCAGTACTTC
size: many; J: TRBJ1-2; D: TRBD1; V: TRBV3-1; CDR3: CASSQRQGPYGYTF; DNA: TGTGCCAGCAGCCAGAGACAGGGGCCCTATGGCTACACCTTC
size: few; J: TRBJ2-7; D: .; V: TRBV30; CDR3: CAWSVGFVWAGSHEQYF; DNA: TGTGCCTGGAGTGTAGGATTTGTGTGGGCTGGGTCCCACGAGCAGTACTTC
size: .; J: TRBJ2-1; D: TRBD1; V: TRBV18; CDR3: CASSPTGGQGDGQFF; DNA: TGTGCCAGCTCACCAACAGGGGGTCAGGGAGATGGGCAGTTCTTC
size: .; J: TRBJ2-7; D: .; V: TRBV20-1; CDR3: CSARAGEDPSYEQYF; DNA: TGCAGTGCTAGAGCGGGAGAAGACCCCTCCTACGAGCAGTACTTC
size: few; J: TRBJ2-1; D: .; V: TRBV5-1; CDR3: CASSLAKLGPQQFF; DNA: TGCGCCAGCAGCTTGGCAAAGTTGGGCCCCCAGCAGTTCTTC
size: .; J: TRBJ1-1; D: TRBD1; V: TRBV7-9; CDR3: CASSLVEGQRTEAFF; DNA: TGTGCCAGCAGCTTAGTGGAGGGACAGAGGACTGAAGCTTTCTTT
size: .; J: TRBJ2-3; D: .; V: TRBV12-3/TRBV12-4; CDR3: CASSLFSADTQYF; DNA: TGTGCCAGCAGTTTGTTTAGCGCAGATACGCAGTATTTT
size: few; J: TRBJ1-2; D: TRBD1; V: TRBV4-3; CDR3: CASSQFRDRVHGYTF; DNA: TGCGCCAGCAGCCAATTCCGGGACAGGGTCCATGGCTACACCTTC
size: .; J: TRBJ2-7; D: TRBD1; V: TRBV24-1; CDR3: CAASKGASYEQYF; DNA: TGTGCCGCCAGCAAGGGGGCCTCCTACGAGCAGTACTTC
size: .; J: TRBJ1-5; D: .; V: TRBV12-3/TRBV12-4; CDR3: CASSLEEVQPQHF; DNA: TGTGCCAGCAGTTTAGAGGAGGTTCAGCCCCAGCATTTT
size: many; J: TRBJ2-1; D: .; V: TRBV5-1; CDR3: CASSPIIVSYNEQFF; DNA: TGCGCCAGCAGCCCGATTATCGTCTCCTACAATGAGCAGTTCTTC
size: .; J: TRBJ2-1; D: TRBD2; V: TRBV25-1; CDR3: CASSEYPGTTDEQFF; DNA: TGTGCCAGCAGTGAATATCCCGGGACTACCGATGAGCAGTTCTTC
size: once; J: TRBJ1-2; D: .; V: TRBV28; CDR3: CASRSGGVYGYTF; DNA: TGTGCCAGCAGAAGTGGCGGCGTCTATGGCTACACCTTC
size: many; J: TRBJ2-7; D: TRBD1; V: TRBV9; CDR3: CASSVAWDRGIYEQYF; DNA: TGTGCCAGCAGCGTAGCCTGGGACAGGGGGATCTACGAGCAGTACTTC
size: many; J: TRBJ2-7; D: TRBD1; V: TRBV2; CDR3: CASSDHQTGDHEQYF; DNA: TGTGCCAGCAGCGACCATCAGACAGGGGACCACGAGCAGTACTTC